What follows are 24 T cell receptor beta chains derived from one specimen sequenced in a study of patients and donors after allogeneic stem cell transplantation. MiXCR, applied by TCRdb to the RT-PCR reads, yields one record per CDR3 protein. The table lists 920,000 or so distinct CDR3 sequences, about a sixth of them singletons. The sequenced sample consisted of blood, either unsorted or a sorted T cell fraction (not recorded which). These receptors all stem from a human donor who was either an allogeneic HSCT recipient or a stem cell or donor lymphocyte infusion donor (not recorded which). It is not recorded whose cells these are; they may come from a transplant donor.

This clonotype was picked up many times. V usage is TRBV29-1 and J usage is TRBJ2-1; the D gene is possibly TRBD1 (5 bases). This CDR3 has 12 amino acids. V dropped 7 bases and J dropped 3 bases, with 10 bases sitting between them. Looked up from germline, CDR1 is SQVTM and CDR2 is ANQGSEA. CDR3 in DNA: TGCAGCGCTATGACAGACTACAATGAGCAGTTCTTC. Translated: CSAMTDYNEQFF.

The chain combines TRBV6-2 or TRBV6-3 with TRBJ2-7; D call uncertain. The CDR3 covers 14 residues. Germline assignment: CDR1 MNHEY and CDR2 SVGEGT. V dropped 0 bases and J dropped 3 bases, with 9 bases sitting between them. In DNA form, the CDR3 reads TGTGCCAGCAGTTACTCGAAGGTTATCTACGAGCAGTACTTC. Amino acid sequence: CASSYSKVIYEQYF.

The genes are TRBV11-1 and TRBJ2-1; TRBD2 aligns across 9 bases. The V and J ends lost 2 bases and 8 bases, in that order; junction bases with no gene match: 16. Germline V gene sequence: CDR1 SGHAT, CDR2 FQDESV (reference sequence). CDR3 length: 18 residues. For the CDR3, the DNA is TGTGCCAGCAGCTTACTAACGGTTAGCGGGAGCCCTCTTCATGAGCAGTTCTTC. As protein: CASSLLTVSGSPLHEQFF. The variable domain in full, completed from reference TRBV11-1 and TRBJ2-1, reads EAEVAQSPRYKITEKSQAVAFWCDPISGHATLYWYRQILGQGPELLVQFQDESVVDDSQLPKDRFSAERLKGVDSTLKIQPAELGDSAMYLCASSLLTVSGSPLHEQFFGPGTRLTVL.

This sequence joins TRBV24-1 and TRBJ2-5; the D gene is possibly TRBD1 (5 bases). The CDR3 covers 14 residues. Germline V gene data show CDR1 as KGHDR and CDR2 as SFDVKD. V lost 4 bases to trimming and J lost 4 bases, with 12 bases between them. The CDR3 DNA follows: TGTGCCACCAGTGACGCAGGGTTGGGAGAGACCCAGTACTTC. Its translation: CATSDAGLGETQYF.

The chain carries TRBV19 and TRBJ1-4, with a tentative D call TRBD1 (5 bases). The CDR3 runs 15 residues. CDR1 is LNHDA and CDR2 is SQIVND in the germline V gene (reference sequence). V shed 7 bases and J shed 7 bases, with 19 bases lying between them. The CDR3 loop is CASIDPGGTGEKLFF. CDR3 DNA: TGTGCCAGTATCGACCCCGGGGGGACGGGTGAAAAACTGTTTTTT.

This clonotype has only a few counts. CDR3 region: CASSARPVDTQYF. The CDR3 region has the DNA TGTGCCAGCAGCGCACGACCTGTAGATACGCAGTATTTT. This chain joins TRBV9 and TRBJ2-3; D gene uncertain. Trimming removed 3 bases from V and 5 bases from J, with 10 bases in between. Per germline, CDR1 SGDLS and CDR2 YYNGEE. This CDR3 comprises 13 residues.

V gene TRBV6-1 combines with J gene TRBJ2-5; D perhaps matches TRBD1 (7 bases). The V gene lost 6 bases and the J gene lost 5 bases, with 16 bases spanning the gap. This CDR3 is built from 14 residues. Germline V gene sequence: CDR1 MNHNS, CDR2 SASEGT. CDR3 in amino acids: CASRVGGTEETQYF. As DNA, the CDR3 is TGTGCCAGCAGGGTGGGCGGGACAGAGGAGACCCAGTACTTC.

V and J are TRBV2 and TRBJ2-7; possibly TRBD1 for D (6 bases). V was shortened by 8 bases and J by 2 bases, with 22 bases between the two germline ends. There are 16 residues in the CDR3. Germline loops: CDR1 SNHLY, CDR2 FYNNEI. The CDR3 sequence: CASRLDPRGGTYEQYF. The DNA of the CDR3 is TGTGCCAGCCGCCTTGACCCCAGGGGCGGTACCTACGAGCAGTACTTC. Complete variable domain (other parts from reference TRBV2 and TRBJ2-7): EPEVTQTPSHQVTQMGQEVILRCVPISNHLYFYWYRQILGQKVEFLVSFYNNEISEKSEIFDDQFSVERPDGSNFTLKIRSTKLEDSAMYFCASRLDPRGGTYEQYFGPGTRLTVT.

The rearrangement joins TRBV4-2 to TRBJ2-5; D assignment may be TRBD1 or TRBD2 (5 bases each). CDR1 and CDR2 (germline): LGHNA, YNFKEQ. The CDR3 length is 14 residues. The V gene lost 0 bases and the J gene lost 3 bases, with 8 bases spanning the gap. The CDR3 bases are TGTGCCAGCAGCCAAGATGGGGGAGAAGAGACCCAGTACTTC. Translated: CASSQDGGEETQYF.

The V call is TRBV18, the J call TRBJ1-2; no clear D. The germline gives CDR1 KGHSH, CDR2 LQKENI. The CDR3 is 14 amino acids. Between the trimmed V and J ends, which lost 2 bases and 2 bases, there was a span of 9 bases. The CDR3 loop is CASSPATPNYGYTF. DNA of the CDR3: TGTGCCAGCTCACCAGCGACGCCGAACTATGGCTACACCTTC.

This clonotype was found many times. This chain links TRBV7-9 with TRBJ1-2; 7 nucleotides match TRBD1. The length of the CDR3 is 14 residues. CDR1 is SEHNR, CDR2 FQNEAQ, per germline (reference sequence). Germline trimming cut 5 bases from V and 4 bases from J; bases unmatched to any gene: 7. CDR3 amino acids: CASSPQGGPYGYTF. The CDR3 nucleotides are TGTGCCAGCAGCCCCCAGGGGGGACCCTATGGCTACACCTTC.

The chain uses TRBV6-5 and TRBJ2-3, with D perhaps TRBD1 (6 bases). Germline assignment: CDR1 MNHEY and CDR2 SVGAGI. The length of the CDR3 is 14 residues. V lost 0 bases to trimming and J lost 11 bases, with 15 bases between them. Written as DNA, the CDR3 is TGTGCCAGCAGTTACTCGCAGGGGTGGGGTGGGCAGTATTTT. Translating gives CASSYSQGWGGQYF.

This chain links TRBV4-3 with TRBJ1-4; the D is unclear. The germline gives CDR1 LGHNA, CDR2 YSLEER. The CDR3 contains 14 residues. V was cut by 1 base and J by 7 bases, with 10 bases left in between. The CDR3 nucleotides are TGCGCCAGCAGCCAAGTAGATGGTGGTGAAAAACTGTTTTTT. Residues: CASSQVDGGEKLFF.

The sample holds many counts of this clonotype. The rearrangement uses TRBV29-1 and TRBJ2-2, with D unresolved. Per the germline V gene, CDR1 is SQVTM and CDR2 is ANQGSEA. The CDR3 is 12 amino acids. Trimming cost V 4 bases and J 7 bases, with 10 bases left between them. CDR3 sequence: CSVVQDGGELFF. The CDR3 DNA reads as TGCAGCGTTGTTCAGGACGGCGGGGAGCTGTTTTTT.

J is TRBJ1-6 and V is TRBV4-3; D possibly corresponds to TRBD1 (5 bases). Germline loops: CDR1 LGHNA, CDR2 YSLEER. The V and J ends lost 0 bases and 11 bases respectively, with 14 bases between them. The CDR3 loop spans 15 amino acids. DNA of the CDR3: TGCGCCAGCAGCCAAGACAGGGTGGTAGTCCCACCCCTCCACTTT. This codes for CASSQDRVVVPPLHF.

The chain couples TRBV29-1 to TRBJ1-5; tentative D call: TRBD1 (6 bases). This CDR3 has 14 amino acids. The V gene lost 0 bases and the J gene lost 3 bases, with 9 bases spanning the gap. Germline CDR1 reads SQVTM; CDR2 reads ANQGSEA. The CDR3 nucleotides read TGCAGCGTTGAAGAGGGGGGGCCCAATCAGCCCCAGCATTTT. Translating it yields CSVEEGGPNQPQHF.

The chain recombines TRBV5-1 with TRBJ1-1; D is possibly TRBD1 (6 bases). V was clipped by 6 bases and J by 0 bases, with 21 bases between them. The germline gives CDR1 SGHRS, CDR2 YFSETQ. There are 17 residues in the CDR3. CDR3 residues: CASTTGRSSGMNTEAFF. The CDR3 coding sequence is TGCGCCAGCACTACAGGGAGGTCAAGTGGTATGAACACTGAAGCTTTCTTT.

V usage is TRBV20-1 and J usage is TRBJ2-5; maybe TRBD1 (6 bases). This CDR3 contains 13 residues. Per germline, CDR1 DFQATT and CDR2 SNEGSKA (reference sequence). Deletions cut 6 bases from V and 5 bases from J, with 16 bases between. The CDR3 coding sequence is TGCAGTGCCCTTCAGGGGTTTGGCGAGACCCAGTACTTC. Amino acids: CSALQGFGETQYF.

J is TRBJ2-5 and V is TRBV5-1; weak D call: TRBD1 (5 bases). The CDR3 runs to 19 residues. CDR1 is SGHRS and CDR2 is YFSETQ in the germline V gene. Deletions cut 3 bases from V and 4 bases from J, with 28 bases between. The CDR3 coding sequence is TGCGCCAGCAGCTCAGGTGGAACAATTCGGACATTTGGACGAGAGACCCAGTACTTC. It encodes CASSSGGTIRTFGRETQYF. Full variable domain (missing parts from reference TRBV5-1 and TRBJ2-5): KAGVTQTPRYLIKTRGQQVTLSCSPISGHRSVSWYQQTPGQGLQFLFEYFSETQRNKGNFPGRFSGRQFSNSRSEMNVSTLELGDSALYLCASSSGGTIRTFGRETQYFGPGTRLLVL.

Here the CDR3 reads CASSLIVARGTTPVEQYF. The CDR3 nucleotides are TGTGCCAGCAGCTTAATTGTAGCCAGGGGGACTACCCCCGTGGAGCAGTACTTC. This chain joins TRBV7-6 and TRBJ2-7, with D perhaps matching TRBD1 or TRBD2 (7 bases each). Looked up from germline, CDR1 is SGHVS and CDR2 is FNYEAQ. The CDR3 covers 18 residues. Trimming left V 2 bases short and J 7 bases short, with 27 bases between.

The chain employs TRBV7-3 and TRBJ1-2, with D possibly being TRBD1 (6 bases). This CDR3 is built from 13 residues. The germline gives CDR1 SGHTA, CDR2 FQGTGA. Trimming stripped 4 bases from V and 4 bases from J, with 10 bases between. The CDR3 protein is CASSYSQGYGYTF. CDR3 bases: TGTGCCAGCAGCTATTCACAGGGCTATGGCTACACCTTC.

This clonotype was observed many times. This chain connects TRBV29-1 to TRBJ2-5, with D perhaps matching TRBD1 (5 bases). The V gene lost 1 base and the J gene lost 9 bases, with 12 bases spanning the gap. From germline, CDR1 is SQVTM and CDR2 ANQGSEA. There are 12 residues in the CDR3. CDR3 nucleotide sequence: TGCAGCGTTGAAGTGCTACAGGTGGCCCAGTACTTC. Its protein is CSVEVLQVAQYF.

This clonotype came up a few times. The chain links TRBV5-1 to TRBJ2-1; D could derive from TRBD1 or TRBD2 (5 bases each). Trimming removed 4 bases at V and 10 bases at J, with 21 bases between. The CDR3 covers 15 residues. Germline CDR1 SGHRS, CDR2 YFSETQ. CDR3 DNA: TGCGCCAGCAGCCCCGGGACGCCCTCGCCTAGGGAGCAGTTCTTC. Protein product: CASSPGTPSPREQFF.

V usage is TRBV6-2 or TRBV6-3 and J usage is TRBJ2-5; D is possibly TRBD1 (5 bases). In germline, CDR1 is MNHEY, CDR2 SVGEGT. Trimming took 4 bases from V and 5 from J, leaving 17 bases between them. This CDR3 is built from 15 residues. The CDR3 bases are TGTGCCAGCAGTTCCCCGGGCCAAAAGGGGGAGACCCAGTACTTC. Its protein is CASSSPGQKGETQYF.